This TCR beta chain was identified during a study of T cell repertoires in aging, cancer and after chemotherapy. For the study at large: Donor ages fell into six groups from 30 or younger up to 70 or older. Pre- and post-chemotherapy samples were paired from chronic lymphocytic leukemia patients treated with fludarabine- or bendamustine-based regimens. The full dataset contained several million TCR reads. Findings and caveats of the study: Thymic emigration or peripheral T cell expansion may be impaired by lymphoid organ infiltration in hematological cancer.

A mixed TRB-A/B primer pool amplified rearranged TRB by multiplex touch-down PCR. TCRdb re-called the multiplex PCR reads with MiXCR, one entry per CDR3 protein. The sample comprises 4,000 to 5,000 distinct CDR3 sequences, about a quarter of which are singletons, and 47% rests with the top ten. This clonotype was seen only a few times. No antigen is known for it. Germline V gives CDR1 ENHRY, CDR2 SYGVKD. The CDR3 is 15 amino acids. Trimming stripped 3 bases from V and 0 bases from J, with 9 bases between. TCR beta rearrangements were amplified from peripheral blood genomic DNA. V usage is TRBV10-3 and J usage is TRBJ2-1, with a possible D match to TRBD1 (6 bases). This receptor was obtained from a human donor with a blood cancer. The sequencing sample was made of blood. CDR3 nucleotide sequence: TGTGCCATCAGTGAAAGGACAGACTCCTACAATGAGCAGTTCTTC. Its translation: CAISERTDSYNEQFF.